The next 18 T cell receptor beta chains were all read from a single sample in a study of shared clonotypes between healthy human individuals. TCRdb's table, derived via immunoSEQ multiplex PCR, lists solely in-frame clones and lacks some. Of a few hundred thousand clones in the sample, roughly 91% are singletons; the top ten hold about a sixth. Material: memory CD8+ T cells sorted from blood. Noted subset: CD45RO+ cells pooled with CCR7-negative TemRA cells. All receptors come from a man younger than 35 in good health.

This rearrangement joins TRBV27 to TRBJ2-7; D uncertain. This CDR3 is built from 13 residues. V was shortened by 7 bases and J by 1 base, with 11 bases between the two germline ends. Germline loops: CDR1 MNHEY, CDR2 SMNVEV (reference sequence). CDR3 DNA: TGTGCCAGCACCTTCGGGCCGTCCTACGAGCAGTACTTC. Translation gives CASTFGPSYEQYF.

The CDR3 bases are TGCGCCAGCAGCTTTGGACCCCGAAGTACGATGAACACTGAAGCTTTCTTT. Translating gives CASSFGPRSTMNTEAFF. The chain has TRBV5-1 and TRBJ1-1; D unresolved. The CDR3 totals 17 residues. The germline CDR1 and CDR2 sequences are SGHRS and YFSETQ. V was pared by 2 bases and J by 0 bases, with 17 bases between.

This clone was detected only once. The rearrangement uses TRBV10-3 and TRBJ2-5; D perhaps matches TRBD2 (5 bases). Germline V lookup: CDR1 ENHRY, CDR2 SYGVKD. The CDR3 sequence is 16 residues long. Trimming cost V 1 base and J 5 bases, with 17 bases left between them. The CDR3 loop reads CAISELRVEGSETQYF. CDR3 bases: TGTGCCATCAGTGAGTTGCGGGTAGAAGGGTCTGAGACCCAGTACTTC.

The chain combines TRBV5-1 with TRBJ2-7; TRBD2 matches 10 bases. Trimming cost V 4 bases and J 4 bases; bases outside gene matches: 5. Germline loops: CDR1 SGHRS, CDR2 YFSETQ. The CDR3 has 14 amino acids. The DNA for the CDR3 is TGCGCCAGCAGCGAGCCGGGACTAGCGTACGAGCAGTACTTC. This sequence encodes CASSEPGLAYEQYF.

The J gene is TRBJ2-7, the V gene TRBV20-1; the D is unclear. Germline assignment: CDR1 DFQATT and CDR2 SNEGSKA (reference sequence). Trimming stripped 3 bases from V and 2 bases from J, with 5 bases between. This CDR3 is 11 amino acids long. This CDR3 reads CSARVTYEQYF. CDR3 DNA: TGCAGTGCTAGGGTAACCTACGAGCAGTACTTC.

In this sample, this clone turned up a few times. V is TRBV2 and J is TRBJ2-6; a possible D gene is TRBD1 (6 bases). This CDR3 comprises 15 residues. V dropped 5 bases and J dropped 0 bases, with 8 bases sitting between them. Germline V gene data show CDR1 as SNHLY and CDR2 as FYNNEI. CDR3: CASSHRDSGANVLTF. The CDR3 DNA reads as TGTGCCAGCAGTCACAGGGACTCTGGGGCCAACGTCCTGACTTTC.

The V gene is TRBV11-2, the J gene TRBJ1-3; possible D gene TRBD1, 5 bases. Trimming removed 4 bases at V and 3 bases at J, with 19 bases between. The CDR3 sequence is 17 residues long. Germline lookup yields CDR1 SGHAT and CDR2 FQNNGV. The CDR3 nucleotides are TGTGCCAGCAGCTCTACCCCCTCCGGGGGAGGTGGAAACACCATATATTTT. Translated: CASSSTPSGGGGNTIYF.

The chain carries TRBV7-9 and TRBJ2-5; 10 bases match TRBD2. CDR3 length: 16 residues. The germline V gene has CDR1 SEHNR and CDR2 FQNEAQ (reference sequence). The junction had 12 bases not matched to a gene; V was cut back by 6 bases and J by 5 bases. The CDR3 DNA is TGTGCCAGCAGGCCCCCAGCGGGAGGGCCGAGGGAGACCCAGTACTTC. It is translated as CASRPPAGGPRETQYF. The full variable domain, its missing parts supplied by reference TRBV7-9 and TRBJ2-5, is DTGVSQNPRHKITKRGQNVTFRCDPISEHNRLYWYRQTLGQGPEFLTYFQNEAQLEKSRLLSDRFSAERPKGSFSTLEIQRTEQGDSAMYLCASRPPAGGPRETQYFGPGTRLLVL.

This chain links TRBV7-2 with TRBJ2-3; TRBD2 agrees at 7 bases. Per germline, CDR1 SGHTA and CDR2 FQGNSA. V trimming: 5 bases; J trimming: 0 bases; junction bases outside the gene matches: 5. The CDR3 has 15 amino acids. The CDR3 bases are TGTGCCAGCAGCAACGGGGGGTCCAGCACAGATACGCAGTATTTT. It is translated as CASSNGGSSTDTQYF.

This chain links TRBV7-8 with TRBJ2-7; unclear D gene. Trimming removed 0 bases from V and 3 bases from J, with 6 bases in between. The V gene's germline CDR1 is SGHVS and CDR2 FQNEAQ. The CDR3 has 13 amino acids. The CDR3 DNA reads as TGTGCCAGCAGCTTAGCTGGATACTACGAGCAGTACTTC. It encodes CASSLAGYYEQYF.

This clone was observed a few times. This chain connects TRBV6-5 to TRBJ2-3, with unresolved D. V was shortened by 5 bases and J by 6 bases, with 15 bases between the two germline ends. Per the germline V gene, CDR1 is MNHEY and CDR2 is SVGAGI. The CDR3 consists of 14 residues. The CDR3 DNA follows: TGTGCCAGCAGTAATTATAAGCCAGAGGATACGCAGTATTTT. Protein: CASSNYKPEDTQYF.

J is TRBJ1-2 and V is TRBV7-4; D may be TRBD1 (5 bases). Germline V gene sequence: CDR1 SGHVT, CDR2 SQSDAQ. The V end was cut by 5 bases, the J end by 3 bases, with 16 bases between. This CDR3 has 15 residues. The CDR3 here is CASSRWGRRDYGYTF. The CDR3 DNA follows: TGTGCCAGCAGCCGCTGGGGGAGACGGGACTATGGCTACACCTTC. Supplemented by reference TRBV7-4 and TRBJ1-2, the full variable domain reads GAGVSQSPRYKVAKRGRDVALRCDSISGHVTLYWYRQTLGQGSEVLTYSQSDAQRDKSGRPSGRFSAERPERSVSTLKIQRTEQGDSAVYLCASSRWGRRDYGYTFGSGTRLTVV.

This rearrangement joins TRBV5-4 to TRBJ2-3, with 10 bases fitting TRBD1. Germline lookup yields CDR1 SGHNT and CDR2 YYREEE (reference sequence). This CDR3 region has 16 residues. V trimming: 4 bases; J trimming: 6 bases; junction bases outside the gene matches: 11. CDR3 residues: CASSPATGGAIDTQYF. The CDR3, as DNA: TGTGCCAGCAGCCCCGCGACAGGGGGCGCAATTGATACGCAGTATTTT.

The V and J genes are TRBV4-3 and TRBJ2-7; the D gene is possibly TRBD1 (5 bases). V was pared by 0 bases and J by 3 bases, with 9 bases between. This CDR3 is built from 14 residues. Germline CDR1 and CDR2: LGHNA and YSLEER. CDR3 sequence (DNA): TGCGCCAGCAGCCAAGACGCAGGGCTCTACGAGCAGTACTTC. Its protein product is CASSQDAGLYEQYF.

The rearrangement joins TRBV28 to TRBJ2-3; perhaps TRBD2 as D (5 bases). The CDR3 covers 16 residues. Germline V gene sequence: CDR1 MDHEN, CDR2 SYDVKM. V shed 3 bases and J shed 6 bases, with 19 bases lying between them. DNA for the CDR3: TGTGCCAGCAGTTTTGAAGCTCGCCGGGGATCTGATACGCAGTATTTT. Translating it yields CASSFEARRGSDTQYF.

A few counts support this clone. The CDR3 reads CSVTTSPSGELFF. DNA of the CDR3: TGCAGCGTGACGACTAGCCCGTCCGGGGAGCTGTTTTTT. V usage is TRBV29-1 and J usage is TRBJ2-2; 7 bases align to TRBD2. The V gene end was trimmed by 6 bases and the J gene end by 6 bases; junction bases not matched to a gene: 7. The CDR3 covers 13 residues. Germline CDR1 SQVTM, CDR2 ANQGSEA.

The chain joins TRBV4-3 to TRBJ2-2, with D possibly being TRBD1 (5 bases). Per germline, CDR1 LGHNA and CDR2 YSLEER. The V end lost 5 bases, the J end lost 1 base, and 11 bases lay between the germline ends. The CDR3 length is 15 residues. CDR3 bases: TGCGCCAGCAGCTACCGACAGATGAACACCGGGGAGCTGTTTTTT. It yields the protein CASSYRQMNTGELFF.

The genes are TRBV4-1 and TRBJ2-3; D unclear. Germline CDR1 MGHRA, CDR2 YSYEKL. Trimming stripped 1 base from V and 0 bases from J, with 8 bases between. The CDR3 runs 15 residues. DNA for the CDR3: TGCGCCAGCAGCCAAGTTCCTGACAGCACAGATACGCAGTATTTT. It encodes CASSQVPDSTDTQYF.